This T cell receptor beta chain was sequenced during a study of blood T cell repertoires in COVID-19. Produced via immunoSEQ multiplex PCR; TCRdb's table is partial and in-frame only. The data show about 120,000 clones, approximately 81% seen once. Per the germline V gene, CDR1 is SGHRS and CDR2 is YFSETQ. V was shortened by 6 bases and J by 2 bases, with 14 bases between the two germline ends. The CDR3 runs 15 residues. The J gene is TRBJ2-2, the V gene TRBV5-1; D perhaps matches TRBD1 (5 bases). The source of this sequence is a woman aged 45-59 years with acute or convalescent COVID-19. Sequenced sample: peripheral blood. CDR3 bases: TGCGCCAGCACTCGACAGACCAAAAACACCGGGGAGCTGTTTTTT. Amino acids: CASTRQTKNTGELFF.